The subject of this entry is one TCR beta chain. Data came from immunoSEQ multiplex PCR; TCRdb stores just in-frame clones and leaves some out. The table records roughly 310,000 clones, roughly 86% of them present only once. This entry comes from a study of cytomegalovirus exposure and HLA in healthy donors. CDR1 GTSNPN and CDR2 SVGIG come from the germline V gene (reference sequence). This CDR3 has 14 residues. Trimming stripped 3 bases from V and 1 base from J, with 12 bases between. The sample was PBMCs. The chain uses TRBV30 and TRBJ1-1; D remains unclear. The origin of this receptor is a man aged 30-40 years in good health and CMV-seronegative. The CDR3 DNA sequence: TGTGCCTGGAGGCCCGGGAGACAGAACACTGAAGCTTTCTTT. Protein: CAWRPGRQNTEAFF.